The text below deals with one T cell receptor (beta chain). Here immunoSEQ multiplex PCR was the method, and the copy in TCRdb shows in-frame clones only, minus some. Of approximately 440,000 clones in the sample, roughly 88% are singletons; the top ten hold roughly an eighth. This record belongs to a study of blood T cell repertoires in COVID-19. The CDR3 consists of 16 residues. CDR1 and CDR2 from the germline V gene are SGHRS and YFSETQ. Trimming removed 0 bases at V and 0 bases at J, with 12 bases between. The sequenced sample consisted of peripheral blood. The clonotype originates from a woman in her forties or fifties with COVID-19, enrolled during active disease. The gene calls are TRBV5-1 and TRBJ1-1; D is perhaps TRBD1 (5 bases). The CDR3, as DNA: TGCGCCAGCAGCTTGGGGGGCTGGTTCATGAACACTGAAGCTTTCTTT. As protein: CASSLGGWFMNTEAFF.